The clone carrying this T cell receptor beta chain has just a few counts. The antigen is unknown. This entry is derived from a study of T-cell reconstitution after alpha-beta-depleted transplantation in children. Study-level results: There were reportedly several hundred expanded graft clones from which alpha-beta T cells came about two months after transplant. Newly produced T cells mostly provided counts and TCRbeta diversity after one year, as hyperexpanded clones declined.

From germline, CDR1 is SGHTA and CDR2 FQGNSA. Trimming took off 4 bases at V and 6 bases at J, with 19 bases between the two ends. The CDR3 totals 16 residues. Unique molecular identifiers were incorporated during preparation of the TCRbeta library. TCRdb recomputed calls from the PCR reads with MiXCR, one row per CDR3 protein. Among about 98,000 distinct CDR3 sequences listed, roughly 7.2% were seen once. This clonotype was sampled from a boy aged 2 to 10 with acute lymphoblastic leukemia, due to receive a stem cell transplant. This specimen was PBMCs, taken before TCRalphabeta/CD19-depleted stem cell transplant. The rearrangement links TRBV7-2 to TRBJ2-1, with D possibly TRBD2 on 6 matching bases. The DNA for the CDR3 is TGTGCCAGCAGCTCTAGGTGGGGGGTTGTGGTCAATGAGCAGTTCTTC. This codes for CASSSRWGVVVNEQFF.